This paragraph reports one T cell receptor (beta chain). Which antigen it targets is not known. No much larger clone exists at a distance of one base, and base qualities are not known. The sample comes from a study of CD8+CD57+ T cells in acquired aplastic anemia (dated by TCRdb to 2016 to 2018). Study-wide context: On average, sorted CD4+ and CD8+ cells yielded approximately 3 ug of extracted DNA, with a range of roughly 0.19 to 27.4 ug. CD8+CD57+ expansion was defined as frequency above the mean frequency observed in healthy subjects.

Broader findings and caveats from the paper: Around 28 CD8+ CDR3 sequences were found to be shared between patients and controls, but these sequences appeared to be highly expressed in patients and within the immunodominant clones of the patients. CD8+ Simpson's diversity did not differ significantly between patients and healthy controls (P=0.060).

Profiling of TCR beta VDJ combinations and CDR3 sequences used genomic DNA as the template. An Illumina HiSeq 2000 was used for TCR repertoire sequencing. Regarding the original processing steps: Repertoires were assessed using TRBV/TRBJ rearrangement plots, CDR3 size and DJ length profiles, and Simpson's diversity index. The immunodominant clone was defined as the most abundant DNA sequence in deep sequencing data. CDR3 amino acid sequences were checked for sharing between subjects and were compared against published repertoires and the VDJdb database. The public reads were quality trimmed at Q25 with fastp and then assembled into clones with MiXCR by TCRdb, keeping productive beta chains. Rows are combined by CDR3 protein, so each entry shows the most common genes and DNA. TCRdb's processing, not the authors' own work, is the source of the V and J calls. The sample table records hundreds of thousands of distinct CDR3 sequences; roughly a third of these occur just once. Less than 0.85% of the sample comes from the top ten.

V is pruned by 6 bases and J by 2 bases, leaving 8 bases of the junction without a gene match. The CDR3 covers 16 residues, taking in both the cysteine and the phenylalanine. Here the CDR3 DNA is all that survives: 48 bases in frame from base 1. CDR1 and CDR2 are read off the germline V gene (reference sequence) as LNHDA and SQIVND. The patients picked for sequencing were ones in whom flow cytometry had shown an expansion of CD8+CD57+ cells. Severe acquired aplastic anemia was diagnosed in all patients according to International Study of Aplastic Anemia and Agranulocytosis and Camitta criteria. At the time blood was sampled, none of the patients had received any therapy. The study deep-sequenced TCR repertoires of sorted CD4+ and CD8+ blood T cells from severe aplastic anemia patients and healthy subjects. Patients were enrolled under clinicaltrials.gov protocols 00001620, 01623167, 00001397, 00071045, 00081523 and 00961064 in the USA. Ficoll-Paque density gradient centrifugation was used to isolate peripheral blood mononuclear cells. Before DNA was extracted, CD4+ and CD8+ T cells were sorted using either FACS or magnetic beads.

The specimen was sorted CD4+, CD8+, or CD8+CD57+ T cells (not recorded which) from PBMCs. The receptor was derived from a human donor with aplastic anemia. This chain joins TRBV19 to TRBJ2-2; TRBD2 lines up with 8 middle nucleotides. The DNA is as follows: TGTGCCAGTAGGGGACCGCGGGGGGCAAACACCGGGGAGCTGTTTTTT. Translated, this is CASRGPRGANTGELFF. Where the CDR3 stops, the reference TRBV19 and TRBJ2-2 genes take over; the full variable domain is DGGITQSPKYLFRKEGQNVTLSCEQNLNHDAMYWYRQDPGQGLRLIYYSQIVNDFQKGDIAEGYSVSREKKESFPLTVTSAQKNPTAFYLCASRGPRGANTGELFFGEGSRLTVL.